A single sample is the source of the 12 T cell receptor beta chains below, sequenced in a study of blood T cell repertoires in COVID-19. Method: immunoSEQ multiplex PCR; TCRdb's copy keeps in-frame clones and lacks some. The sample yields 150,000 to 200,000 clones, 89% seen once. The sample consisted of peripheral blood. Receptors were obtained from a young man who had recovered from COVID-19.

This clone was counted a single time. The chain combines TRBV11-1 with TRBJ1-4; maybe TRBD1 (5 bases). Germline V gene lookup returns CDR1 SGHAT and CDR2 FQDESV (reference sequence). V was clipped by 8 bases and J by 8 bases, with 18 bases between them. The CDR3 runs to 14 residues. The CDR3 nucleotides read TGTGCCAGCTCAGGGCCTCCACGACGGGAAAAACTGTTTTTT. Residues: CASSGPPRREKLFF.

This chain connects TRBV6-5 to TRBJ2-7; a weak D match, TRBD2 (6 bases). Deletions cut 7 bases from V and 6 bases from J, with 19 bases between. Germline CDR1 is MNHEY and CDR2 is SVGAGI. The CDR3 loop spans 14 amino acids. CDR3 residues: CASKTSHSRVEQYF. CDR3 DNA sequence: TGTGCCAGCAAAACTAGCCACTCTCGGGTCGAGCAGTACTTC.

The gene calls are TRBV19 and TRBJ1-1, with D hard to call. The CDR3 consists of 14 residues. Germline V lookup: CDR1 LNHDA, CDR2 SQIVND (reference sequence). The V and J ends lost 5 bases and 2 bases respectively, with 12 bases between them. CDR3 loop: CASSPLTRNTEAFF. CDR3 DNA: TGTGCCAGTAGTCCTCTAACTCGAAACACTGAAGCTTTCTTT.

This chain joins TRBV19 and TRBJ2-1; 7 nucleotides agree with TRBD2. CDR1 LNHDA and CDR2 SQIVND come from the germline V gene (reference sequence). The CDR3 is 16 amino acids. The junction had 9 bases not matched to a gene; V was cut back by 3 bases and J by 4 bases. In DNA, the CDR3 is TGTGCCAGTAGTATGGCACACGGGAGGAGTTACAATGAGCAGTTCTTC. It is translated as CASSMAHGRSYNEQFF.

CDR3 in amino acids: CSASSGTGIQPQHF. In DNA, the CDR3 is TGCAGTGCTAGTTCCGGGACAGGGATCCAGCCCCAGCATTTT. The genes are TRBV20-1 and TRBJ1-5; 9 nucleotides align to TRBD1. This CDR3 contains 14 residues. Per germline, CDR1 DFQATT and CDR2 SNEGSKA (reference sequence). Trimming took 3 bases from V and 7 from J; bases not matched to a gene: 7.

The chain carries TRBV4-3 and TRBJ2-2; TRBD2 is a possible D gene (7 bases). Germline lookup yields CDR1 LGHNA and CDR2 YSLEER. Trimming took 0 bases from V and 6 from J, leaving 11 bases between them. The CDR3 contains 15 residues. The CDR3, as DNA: TGCGCCAGCAGCCAAGAGGGGGGGGCGCCCGGGGAGCTGTTTTTT. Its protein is CASSQEGGAPGELFF.

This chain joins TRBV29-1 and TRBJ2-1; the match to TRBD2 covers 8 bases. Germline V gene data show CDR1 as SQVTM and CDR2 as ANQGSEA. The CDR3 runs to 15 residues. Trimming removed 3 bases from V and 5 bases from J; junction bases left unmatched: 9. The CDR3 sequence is CSVDNSGGGHNEQFF. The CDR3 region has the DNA TGCAGCGTTGATAACTCGGGGGGGGGACACAATGAGCAGTTCTTC.

CDR3 DNA sequence: TGTGCCAGCAGCTTAGGTGCAGGCTCCTACAATGAGCAGTTCTTC. Translating gives CASSLGAGSYNEQFF. The J gene is TRBJ2-1, the V gene TRBV7-9; unclear D gene. The CDR3 covers 15 residues. Deletions cut 1 base from V and 0 bases from J, with 7 bases between. CDR1 and CDR2 from the germline V gene are SEHNR and FQNEAQ (reference sequence).

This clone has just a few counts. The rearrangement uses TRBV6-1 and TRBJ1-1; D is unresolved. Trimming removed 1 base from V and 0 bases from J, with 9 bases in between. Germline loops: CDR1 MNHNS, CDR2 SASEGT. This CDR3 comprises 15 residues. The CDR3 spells CASSEVPQLNTEAFF. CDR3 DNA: TGTGCCAGCAGTGAAGTTCCACAGCTGAACACTGAAGCTTTCTTT.

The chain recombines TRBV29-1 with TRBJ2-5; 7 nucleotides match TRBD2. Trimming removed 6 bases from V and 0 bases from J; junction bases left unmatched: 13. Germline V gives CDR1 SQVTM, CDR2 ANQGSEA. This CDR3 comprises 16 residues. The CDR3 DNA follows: TGCAGCGTAATGGGGGGGAGCAACACCCACCAAGAGACCCAGTACTTC. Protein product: CSVMGGSNTHQETQYF.

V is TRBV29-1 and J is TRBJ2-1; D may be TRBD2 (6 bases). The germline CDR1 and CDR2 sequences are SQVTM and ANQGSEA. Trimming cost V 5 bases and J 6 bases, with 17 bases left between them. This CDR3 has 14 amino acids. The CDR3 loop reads CSVSGGGTGNEQFF. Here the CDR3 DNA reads TGCAGCGTTAGTGGTGGGGGGACGGGCAATGAGCAGTTCTTC.

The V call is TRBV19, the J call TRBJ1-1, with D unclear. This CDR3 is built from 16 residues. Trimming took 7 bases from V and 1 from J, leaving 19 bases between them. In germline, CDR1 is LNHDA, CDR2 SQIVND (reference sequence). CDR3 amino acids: CASKSQEAGGNTEAFF. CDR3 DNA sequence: TGTGCCAGTAAATCCCAAGAGGCAGGAGGGAACACTGAAGCTTTCTTT. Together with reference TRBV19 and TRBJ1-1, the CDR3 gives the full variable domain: DGGITQSPKYLFRKEGQNVTLSCEQNLNHDAMYWYRQDPGQGLRLIYYSQIVNDFQKGDIAEGYSVSREKKESFPLTVTSAQKNPTAFYLCASKSQEAGGNTEAFFGQGTRLTVV.